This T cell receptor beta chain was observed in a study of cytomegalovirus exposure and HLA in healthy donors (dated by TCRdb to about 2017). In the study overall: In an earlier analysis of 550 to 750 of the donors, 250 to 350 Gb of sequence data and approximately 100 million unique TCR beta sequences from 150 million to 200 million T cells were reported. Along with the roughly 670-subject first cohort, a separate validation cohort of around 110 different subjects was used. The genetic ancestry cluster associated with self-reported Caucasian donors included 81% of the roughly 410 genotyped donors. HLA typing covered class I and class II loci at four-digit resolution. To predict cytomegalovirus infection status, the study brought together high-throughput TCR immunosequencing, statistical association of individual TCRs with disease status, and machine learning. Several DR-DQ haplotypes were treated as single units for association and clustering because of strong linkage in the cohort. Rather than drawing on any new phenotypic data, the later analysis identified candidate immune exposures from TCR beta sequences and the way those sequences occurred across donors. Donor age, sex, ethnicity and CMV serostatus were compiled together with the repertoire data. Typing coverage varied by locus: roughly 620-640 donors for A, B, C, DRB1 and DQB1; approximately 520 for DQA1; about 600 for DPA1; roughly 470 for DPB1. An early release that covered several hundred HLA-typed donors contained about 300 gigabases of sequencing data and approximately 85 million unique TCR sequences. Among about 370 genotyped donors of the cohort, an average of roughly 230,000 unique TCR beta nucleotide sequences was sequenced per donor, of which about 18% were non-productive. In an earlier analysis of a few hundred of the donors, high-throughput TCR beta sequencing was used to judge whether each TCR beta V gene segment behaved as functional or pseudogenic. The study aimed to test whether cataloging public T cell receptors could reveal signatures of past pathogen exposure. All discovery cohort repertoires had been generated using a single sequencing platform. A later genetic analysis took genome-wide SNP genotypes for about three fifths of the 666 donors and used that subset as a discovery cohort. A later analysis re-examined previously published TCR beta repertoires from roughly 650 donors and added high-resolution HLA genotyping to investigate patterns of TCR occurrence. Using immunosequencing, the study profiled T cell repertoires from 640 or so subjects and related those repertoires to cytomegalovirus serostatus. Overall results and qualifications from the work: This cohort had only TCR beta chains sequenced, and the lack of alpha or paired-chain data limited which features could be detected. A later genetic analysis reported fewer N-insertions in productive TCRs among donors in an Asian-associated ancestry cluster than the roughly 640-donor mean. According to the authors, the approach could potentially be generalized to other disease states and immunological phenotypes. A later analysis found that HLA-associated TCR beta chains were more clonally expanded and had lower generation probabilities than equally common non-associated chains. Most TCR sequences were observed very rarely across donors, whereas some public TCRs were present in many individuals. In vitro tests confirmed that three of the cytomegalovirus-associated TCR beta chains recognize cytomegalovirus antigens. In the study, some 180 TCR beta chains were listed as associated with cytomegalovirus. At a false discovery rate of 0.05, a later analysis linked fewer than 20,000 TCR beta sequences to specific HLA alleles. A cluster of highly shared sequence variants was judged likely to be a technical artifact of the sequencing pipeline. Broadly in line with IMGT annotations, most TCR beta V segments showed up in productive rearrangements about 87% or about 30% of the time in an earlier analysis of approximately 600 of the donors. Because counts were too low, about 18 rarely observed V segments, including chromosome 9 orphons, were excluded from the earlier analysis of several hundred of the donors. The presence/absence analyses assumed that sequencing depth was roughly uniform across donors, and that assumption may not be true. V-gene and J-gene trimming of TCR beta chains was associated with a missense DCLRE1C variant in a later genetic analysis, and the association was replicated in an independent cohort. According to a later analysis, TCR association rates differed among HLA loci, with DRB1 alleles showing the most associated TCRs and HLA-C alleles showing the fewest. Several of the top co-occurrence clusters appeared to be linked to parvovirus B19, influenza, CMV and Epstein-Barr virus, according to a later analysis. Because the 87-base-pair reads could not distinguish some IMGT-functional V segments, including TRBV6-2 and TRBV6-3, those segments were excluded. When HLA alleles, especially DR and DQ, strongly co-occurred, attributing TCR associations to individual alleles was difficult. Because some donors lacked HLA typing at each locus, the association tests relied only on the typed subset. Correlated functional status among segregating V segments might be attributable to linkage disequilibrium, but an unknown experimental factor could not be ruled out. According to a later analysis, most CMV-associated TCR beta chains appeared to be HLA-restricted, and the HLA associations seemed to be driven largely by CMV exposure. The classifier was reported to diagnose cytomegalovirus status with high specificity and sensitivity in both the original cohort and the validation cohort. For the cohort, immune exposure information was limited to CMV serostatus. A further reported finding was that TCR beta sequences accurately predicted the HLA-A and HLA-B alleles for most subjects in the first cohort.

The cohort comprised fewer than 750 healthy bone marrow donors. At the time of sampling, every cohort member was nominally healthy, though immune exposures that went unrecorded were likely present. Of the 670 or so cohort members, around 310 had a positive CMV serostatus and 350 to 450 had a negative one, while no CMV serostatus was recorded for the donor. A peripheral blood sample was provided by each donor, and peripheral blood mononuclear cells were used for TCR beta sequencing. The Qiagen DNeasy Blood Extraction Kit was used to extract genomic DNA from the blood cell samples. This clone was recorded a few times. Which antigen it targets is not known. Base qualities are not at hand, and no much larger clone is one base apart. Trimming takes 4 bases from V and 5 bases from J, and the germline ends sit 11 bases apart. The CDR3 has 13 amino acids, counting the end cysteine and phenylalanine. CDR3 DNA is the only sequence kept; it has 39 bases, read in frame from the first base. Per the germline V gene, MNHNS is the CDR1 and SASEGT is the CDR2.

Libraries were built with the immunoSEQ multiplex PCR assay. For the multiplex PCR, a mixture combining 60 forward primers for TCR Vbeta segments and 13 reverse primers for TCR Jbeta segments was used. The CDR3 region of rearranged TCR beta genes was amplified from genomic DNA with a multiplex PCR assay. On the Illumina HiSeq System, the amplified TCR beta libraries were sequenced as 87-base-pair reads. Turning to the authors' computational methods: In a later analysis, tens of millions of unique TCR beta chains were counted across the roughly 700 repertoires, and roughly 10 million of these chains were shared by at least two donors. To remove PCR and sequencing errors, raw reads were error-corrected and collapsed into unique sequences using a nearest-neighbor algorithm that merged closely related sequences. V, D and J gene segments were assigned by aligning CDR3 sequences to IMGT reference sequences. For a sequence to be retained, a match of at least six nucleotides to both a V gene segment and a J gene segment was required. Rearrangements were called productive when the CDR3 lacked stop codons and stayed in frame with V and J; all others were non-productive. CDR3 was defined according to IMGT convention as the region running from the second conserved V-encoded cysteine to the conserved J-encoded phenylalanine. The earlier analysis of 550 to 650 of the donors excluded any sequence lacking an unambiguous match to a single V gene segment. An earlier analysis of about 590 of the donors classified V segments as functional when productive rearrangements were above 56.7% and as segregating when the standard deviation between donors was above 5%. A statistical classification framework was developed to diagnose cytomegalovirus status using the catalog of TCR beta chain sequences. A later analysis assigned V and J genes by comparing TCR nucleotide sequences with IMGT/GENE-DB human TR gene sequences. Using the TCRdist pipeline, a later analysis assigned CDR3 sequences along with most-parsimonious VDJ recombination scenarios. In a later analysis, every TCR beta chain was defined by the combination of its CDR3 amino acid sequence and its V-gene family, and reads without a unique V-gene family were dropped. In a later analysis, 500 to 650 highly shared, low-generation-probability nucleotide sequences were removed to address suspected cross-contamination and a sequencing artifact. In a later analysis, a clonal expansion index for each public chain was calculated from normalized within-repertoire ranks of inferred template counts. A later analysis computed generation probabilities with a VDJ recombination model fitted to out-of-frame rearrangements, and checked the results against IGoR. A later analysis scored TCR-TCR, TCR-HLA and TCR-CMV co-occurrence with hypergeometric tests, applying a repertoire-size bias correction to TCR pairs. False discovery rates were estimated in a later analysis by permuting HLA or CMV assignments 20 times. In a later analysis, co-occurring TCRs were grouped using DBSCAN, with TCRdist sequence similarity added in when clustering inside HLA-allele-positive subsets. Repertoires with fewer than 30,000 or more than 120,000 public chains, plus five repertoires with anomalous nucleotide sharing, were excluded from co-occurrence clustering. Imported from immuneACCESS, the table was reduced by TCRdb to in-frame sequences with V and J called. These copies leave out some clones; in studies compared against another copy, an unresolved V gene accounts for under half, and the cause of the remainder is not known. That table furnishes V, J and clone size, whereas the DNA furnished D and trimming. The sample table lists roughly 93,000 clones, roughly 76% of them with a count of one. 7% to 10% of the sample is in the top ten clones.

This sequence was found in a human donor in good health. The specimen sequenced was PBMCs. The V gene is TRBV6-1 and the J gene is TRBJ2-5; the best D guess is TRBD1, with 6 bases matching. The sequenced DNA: TGTGCCAGCAGTGTTACAGGGTTCGAGACCCAGTACTTC. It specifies CASSVTGFETQYF.